The sequence of this TCR beta chain was determined in a study of cytomegalovirus exposure and HLA in healthy donors (dated by TCRdb to about 2017). With regard to the full study: According to an earlier analysis of 587 of the donors, some 170 million T cells yielded roughly 100 million unique TCR beta sequences and approximately 300 Gb of sequence data. Alongside the repertoire data, information on donor age, sex, ethnicity and CMV serostatus was compiled. Across roughly 420 genotyped donors of the cohort, an average of about 240,000 unique TCR beta nucleotide sequences per donor were sequenced, and roughly a sixth of those sequences were non-productive. All discovery cohort repertoires had been generated on a single sequencing platform. The genetic ancestry cluster associated with self-reported Caucasian donors included 81% of the approximately 410 genotyped donors. In a later genetic analysis, genome-wide SNP genotypes for about three fifths of the 666 donors were used, and that subset was treated as a discovery cohort. The later analysis used no new phenotypic data to find candidate immune exposures, relying instead on TCR beta sequences and their occurrence across donors. To predict cytomegalovirus infection status, the study brought together high-throughput TCR immunosequencing, statistical association of individual TCRs with disease status, and machine learning. A later analysis re-analyzed previously published TCR beta repertoires from approximately 700 donors and added high-resolution HLA genotyping to study TCR occurrence patterns. The aim of the study was to test whether cataloging public T cell receptors could identify signatures of past pathogen exposure. The number of typed donors differed by locus: about 620-630 for A, B, C, DRB1 and DQB1; approximately 540 for DQA1; approximately 600 for DPA1; and 400 to 480 for DPB1. Roughly 5 DR-DQ haplotypes were treated as single units for association and clustering because of strong linkage in the cohort. A separate validation cohort of approximately 120 different subjects was used in addition to the 666-subject first cohort. An early release covering roughly 580 HLA-typed donors comprised 250 to 350 gigabases of sequencing data and tens of millions of unique TCR sequences. An earlier analysis of 587 of the donors used high-throughput TCR beta sequencing to judge whether each TCR beta V gene segment behaved as functional or pseudogenic. The study used immunosequencing to profile the T cell repertoires of 670 or so subjects and linked those repertoires to cytomegalovirus serostatus. HLA typing covered class I and class II loci at four-digit resolution.

The library relied on the immunoSEQ multiplex PCR assay. A mixture of 60 forward primers for TCR Vbeta segments and 13 reverse primers for TCR Jbeta segments was used in the multiplex PCR. A multiplex PCR assay on genomic DNA amplified the CDR3 region of rearranged TCR beta genes. The amplified TCR beta libraries were sequenced on the Illumina HiSeq System as 87-base-pair reads. For the original study's pipeline: A later analysis counted about 76 million unique TCR beta chains across the 550 to 700 repertoires, and around 9.9 million of these chains were shared by at least two donors. Raw reads were error-corrected and collapsed into unique sequences with a nearest-neighbor algorithm that merged closely related sequences to remove PCR and sequencing errors. To assign V, D and J gene segments, CDR3 sequences were aligned to IMGT reference sequences. For a sequence to be retained, a match of at least six nucleotides to both a V gene segment and a J gene segment was required. A rearrangement was called productive if the CDR3 had no stop codons and remained in frame with V and J, and every other rearrangement was called non-productive. CDR3 was defined by IMGT convention, running from the second conserved V-encoded cysteine to the conserved J-encoded phenylalanine. In an earlier analysis of 500 to 650 of the donors, sequences lacking an unambiguous match to a single V gene segment were excluded. In an earlier analysis of some 590 of the donors, a V segment was called functional when productive rearrangements were above 56.7%, and segregating when the standard deviation between donors exceeded 5%. A statistical classification framework was developed to diagnose cytomegalovirus status using the catalog of TCR beta chain sequences. A later analysis assigned V and J genes by comparing TCR nucleotide sequences with IMGT/GENE-DB human TR gene sequences. In a later analysis, CDR3 sequences and most-parsimonious VDJ recombination scenarios were assigned using the TCRdist pipeline. In a later analysis, each TCR beta chain was defined by its CDR3 amino acid sequence together with its V-gene family, and reads lacking a unique V-gene family were excluded. In a later analysis, a few hundred highly shared, low-generation-probability nucleotide sequences were removed to address suspected cross-contamination and a sequencing artifact. In a later analysis, a clonal expansion index was calculated for each public chain from normalized within-repertoire ranks of inferred template counts. Generation probabilities in a later analysis came from a VDJ recombination model fitted to out-of-frame rearrangements, and those results were checked against IGoR. In a later analysis, TCR-TCR, TCR-HLA and TCR-CMV co-occurrence was scored with hypergeometric tests, and a repertoire-size bias correction was applied to TCR pairs. In a later analysis, false discovery rates were estimated by permuting HLA or CMV assignments 20 times. A later analysis grouped co-occurring TCRs with DBSCAN, adding TCRdist sequence similarity when clustering within HLA-allele-positive subsets. Repertoires with fewer than 30,000 or more than 120,000 public chains were left out of co-occurrence clustering, as were about 5 repertoires with anomalous nucleotide sharing. Sourced from immuneACCESS, this table was stored by TCRdb with only in-frame sequences that have V and J called. A share of the clones is absent; for the studies checked, an unresolved V gene accounts for under half, and the remainder has no known explanation. Clone size and V and J calls were adopted from that table, with D and trimming inferred from the DNA. Recorded for this sample are 160,000 or so clones; 65% to 85% of them occurred a single time. Of the sample, about 1.5% falls within the top ten clones.

As regards this clone: Its target antigen remains unknown. No much larger clone exists at a distance of one base, and base qualities are not known.

The cohort consisted of 650 to 700 healthy bone marrow donors. Cohort members were all nominally healthy when sampled, although unrecorded immune exposures were likely present. The donor was CMV seropositive and belonged to the group of 250 to 300 seropositive cohort members. Each donor provided a peripheral blood sample, and peripheral blood mononuclear cells were used for TCR beta sequencing. The Qiagen DNeasy Blood Extraction Kit was used to extract genomic DNA from the blood cell samples. Beyond this particular receptor, the publication reports: The 87-base-pair reads could not distinguish some IMGT-functional V segments, including TRBV6-2 and TRBV6-3, so those segments were excluded. Across donors, most TCR sequences were observed very rarely, whereas some public TCRs were present in many individuals. Strong co-occurrence of HLA alleles, especially DR and DQ, made assigning TCR associations to individual alleles difficult. Most CMV-associated TCR beta chains appeared to be HLA-restricted in a later analysis, and the HLA associations seemed to be driven largely by CMV exposure. In both the original and validation cohorts, the classifier was reported to diagnose cytomegalovirus status with high specificity and sensitivity. Roughly uniform sequencing depth across donors was assumed in presence/absence analyses, although this assumption may not hold. In an earlier analysis of 500 to 650 of the donors, most TCR beta V segments appeared in productive rearrangements about 90% or about 30% of the time, broadly matching IMGT annotations. Because some donors lacked HLA typing at each locus, the association tests relied only on the typed subset. A later genetic analysis associated a missense DCLRE1C variant with V-gene and J-gene trimming of TCR beta chains, and an independent cohort replicated the association. A later analysis found that TCR association rates varied across HLA loci, with DRB1 alleles showing the most associated TCRs and HLA-C alleles the fewest. In this cohort, only TCR beta chains were sequenced, and detectable features were limited by the absence of alpha or paired-chain data. According to a later genetic analysis, donors in an Asian-associated ancestry cluster had fewer N-insertions in productive TCRs than the roughly 670-donor mean. The earlier analysis of about 600 of the donors excluded roughly 17 rarely observed V segments, including chromosome 9 orphons, because counts were too low. A later analysis associated about 18,000 TCR beta sequences with specific HLA alleles at a false discovery rate of 0.05. A cluster of highly shared sequence variants was judged likely to be a technical artifact of the sequencing pipeline. Three of the identified cytomegalovirus-associated TCR beta chains were confirmed in vitro to be specific for cytomegalovirus antigens. A further reported finding was that TCR beta sequences accurately predicted the HLA-A and HLA-B alleles for most subjects in the first cohort. A total of around 150 TCR beta chains were listed by the study as associated with cytomegalovirus. A later analysis found that HLA-associated TCR beta chains were more clonally expanded and had lower generation probabilities than equally common non-associated chains. Correlated functional status among segregating V segments might reflect linkage disequilibrium, but an unknown experimental factor could not be ruled out. The only immune exposure information available for the cohort was CMV serostatus. The authors suggested that the approach could potentially be extended to other disease states and immunological phenotypes. In a later analysis, several top co-occurrence clusters were reported to appear linked to parvovirus B19, influenza, CMV and Epstein-Barr virus.

Trimming leaves V shorter by 6 bases and J shorter by 3 bases, with the junction holding 10 bases beyond the gene matches. The germline V gene encodes CDR1 SEHNR and CDR2 FQNEAQ (reference sequence). The CDR3 covers 15 residues, taking in both the cysteine and the phenylalanine. The DNA shown is the 45-base CDR3, in frame from base 1. Material: PBMCs. Recombination connected TRBV7-9 to TRBJ1-2, and 7 junction bases match TRBD1. This receptor was obtained from a man in his fifties in good health and CMV-seropositive. The CDR3 sequence is CASSITGTAYYGYTF. The sequenced DNA is TGTGCCAGCAGTATAACGGGGACAGCCTACTATGGCTACACCTTC. This CDR3, with the reference TRBV7-9 and TRBJ1-2 proteins standing in past its ends, gives the full variable domain DTGVSQNPRHKITKRGQNVTFRCDPISEHNRLYWYRQTLGQGPEFLTYFQNEAQLEKSRLLSDRFSAERPKGSFSTLEIQRTEQGDSAMYLCASSITGTAYYGYTFGSGTRLTVV.